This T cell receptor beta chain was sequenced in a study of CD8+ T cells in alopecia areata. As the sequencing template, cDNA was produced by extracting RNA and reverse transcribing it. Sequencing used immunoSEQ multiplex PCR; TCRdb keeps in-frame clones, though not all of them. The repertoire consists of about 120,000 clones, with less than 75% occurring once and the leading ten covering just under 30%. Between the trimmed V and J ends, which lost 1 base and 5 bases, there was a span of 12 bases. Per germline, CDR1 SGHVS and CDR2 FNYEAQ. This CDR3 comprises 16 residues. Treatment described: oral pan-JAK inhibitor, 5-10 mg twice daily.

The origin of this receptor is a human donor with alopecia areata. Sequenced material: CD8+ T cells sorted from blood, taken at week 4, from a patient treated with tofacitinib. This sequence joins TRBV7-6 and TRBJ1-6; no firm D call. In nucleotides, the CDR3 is TGTGCCAGCAGCTTAGTGGCGCCGACGGATAATTCACCCCTCCACTTT. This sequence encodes CASSLVAPTDNSPLHF.